This entry lists 2 T cell receptor beta chains sequenced from one sample in a study of shared clonotypes between healthy human individuals. Data came from immunoSEQ multiplex PCR; TCRdb stores just in-frame clones and leaves some out. This sample has about 2.3 million clones, with approximately 90% found just once. Source material: naive CD4+ T cells from PBMCs. Subset indicated: CD45RA+ positively selected. These receptors all come from a man aged 18 to 30 in good health. Some clones in this sample may be carry-over from other donors' samples.

This CDR3 is CASSLATGQLYEQYF. The CDR3 DNA is TGTGCCAGCAGCTTAGCAACGGGACAGCTCTACGAGCAGTACTTC. The chain couples TRBV13 to TRBJ2-7, with 7 bases that match TRBD1. Germline lookup yields CDR1 PRHDT and CDR2 FYEKMQ (reference sequence). The length of the CDR3 is 15 residues. V shed 1 base, J shed 3 bases, and the junction held 6 bases outside the gene matches.

The table lists this clone with a count of one. The chain recombines TRBV5-1 with TRBJ1-4, with D maybe TRBD1 (6 bases). CDR1 SGHRS and CDR2 YFSETQ come from the germline V gene. This CDR3 has 13 residues. V was cut by 4 bases and J by 7 bases, with 11 bases left in between. CDR3 nucleotides: TGCGCCAGCAGCAGAGGGGGTAGTGAAAAACTGTTTTTT. Translation: CASSRGGSEKLFF.